This TCR beta chain comes out of a study of technical replicates of blood from a few donors. V lost 5 bases and J lost 7; bases outside the gene matches: 7. This CDR3 has 13 amino acids. Germline V lookup: CDR1 MRHNA, CDR2 SNTAGT. Assay used: immunoSEQ multiplex PCR; TCRdb lists only in-frame clones, some missing. The table records just over 95,000 clones, about 95% of them present only once. The receptor was derived from a human donor in good health. Input material: T cells isolated from PBMCs. This chain links TRBV6-4 with TRBJ1-1, with 7 bases that match TRBD1. The CDR3 DNA follows: TGTGCCAGCAGTTTCGACAGGGCCGGTGAAGCTTTCTTT. It codes for CASSFDRAGEAFF.